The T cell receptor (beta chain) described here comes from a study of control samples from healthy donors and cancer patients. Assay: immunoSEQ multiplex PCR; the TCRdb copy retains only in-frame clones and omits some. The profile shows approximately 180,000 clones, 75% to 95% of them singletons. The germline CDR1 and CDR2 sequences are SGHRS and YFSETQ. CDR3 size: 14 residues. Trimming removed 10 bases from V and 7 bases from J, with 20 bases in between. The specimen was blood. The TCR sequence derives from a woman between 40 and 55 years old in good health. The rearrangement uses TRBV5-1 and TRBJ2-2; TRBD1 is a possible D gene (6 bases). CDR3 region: CASCPGTRGGELFF. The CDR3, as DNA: TGCGCCTCATGCCCCGGGACCAGGGGCGGGGAGCTGTTTTTT.